This TCR beta chain came from a study of identical twins' blood T cells. TCRdb re-derived calls from the 5' RACE reads in MiXCR, one entry per CDR3 protein. The sample yields 300,000 to 400,000 distinct CDR3 sequences, 28% seen once. The CDR3 runs to 13 residues. V lost 3 bases and J 5 bases, leaving 8 bases between the germline ends. The chain recombines TRBV12-3 or TRBV12-4 with TRBJ2-1; possibly TRBD1 or TRBD2 for D (5 bases each). Sample: PBMCs. This TCR was sampled from a woman aged 18 to 55 in good health. As DNA, the CDR3 is TGTGCCAGCAGTTTCGGGGCGGACAATGAGCAGTTCTTC. Translated: CASSFGADNEQFF.